These T cell receptor beta chains were read from a single sample in a study of identical twins. MiXCR was run by TCRdb on the 5' RACE reads, yielding one entry per CDR3 protein. The sample holds about 210,000 distinct CDR3 sequences, roughly a tenth seen once. Sequencing input: memory (CD45RO+) T cells sorted from blood. These receptors all come from a young woman in good health. The CDR3 runs from the conserved cysteine through the conserved F or W. D genes are given only for firm matches. Part of the rows lack a size; the others show once, few, many or a class for expanded clones.

j_call | clone_size | v_call | d_call | cdr3_length | cdr3_nt | cdr3_aa
TRBJ2-1 | few | TRBV2 | - | 13 | TGTGCCAGCAGTGAAGGTCAGATCGATGAGCAGTTCTTC | CASSEGQIDEQFF
TRBJ1-3 | - | TRBV18 | - | 18 | TGTGCCAGCTCACAGGACGGGGTCTCGTACACCTCAGGAAACACCATATATTTT | CASSQDGVSYTSGNTIYF
TRBJ2-7 | few | TRBV3-1 | - | 14 | TGTGCCAGCAGCCAAGTGAGGGACCTGCGCGAGCAGTACTTC | CASSQVRDLREQYF
TRBJ2-5 | few | TRBV20-1 | - | 13 | TGCAGTGGATCTAGCCTAATCCAAGAGACCCAGTACTTC | CSGSSLIQETQYF
TRBJ2-1 | - | TRBV7-9 | - | 13 | TGTGCCAGCAGCTTAGCAGATAACAATGAGCAGTTCTTC | CASSLADNNEQFF
TRBJ1-6 | - | TRBV7-2 | - | 13 | TGTGCCAGCAGGATACTACCGAATTCACCCCTCCACTTT | CASRILPNSPLHF
TRBJ2-3 | few | TRBV15 | TRBD1 | 16 | TGTGCCACCAGCCCACCTGGACAGGGGCGTCTGGATACGCAGTATTTT | CATSPPGQGRLDTQYF
TRBJ1-6 | - | TRBV20-1 | - | 14 | TGCAGTGCTAGGCGCGGGAGTTCTAATTCACCCCTCCACTTT | CSARRGSSNSPLHF
TRBJ1-1 | many | TRBV12-3/TRBV12-4 | - | 13 | TGTGCCAGCTGGGGCAGAACGAACACTGAAGCTTTCTTT | CASWGRTNTEAFF
TRBJ1-5 | many | TRBV7-2 | - | 13 | TGTGCCAGCAGCTTATTCCAGGCTCAGCCCCAGCATTTT | CASSLFQAQPQHF
TRBJ2-5 | - | TRBV5-1 | TRBD1 | 15 | TGCGCCAGCAGCTTGGGCAGGACAGGGTGGGAGACCCAGTACTTC | CASSLGRTGWETQYF
TRBJ1-1 | many | TRBV5-1 | - | 14 | TGCGCCAGCAGTTACACAGGGAAGGACACTGAAGCTTTCTTT | CASSYTGKDTEAFF
TRBJ2-7 | - | TRBV18 | TRBD2 | 16 | TGTGCCAGCTCACCAAAGGGACTAGCGGGAGCGTACGAGCAGTACTTC | CASSPKGLAGAYEQYF
TRBJ1-1 | - | TRBV5-1 | TRBD1 | 14 | TGCGCCAGCAGCGGGACAGTGATGAACACTGAAGCTTTCTTT | CASSGTVMNTEAFF
TRBJ2-1 | - | TRBV2 | TRBD2 | 15 | TGTGCCAGCAGTGAATCGGGGGGGACCGACAATGAGCAGTTCTTC | CASSESGGTDNEQFF
TRBJ1-1 | - | TRBV5-1 | - | 12 | TGCGCCAGCAGCGGGCTGAACACTGAAGCTTTCTTT | CASSGLNTEAFF
TRBJ2-6 | - | TRBV20-1 | - | 14 | TGCAGTGCCCAACAGGTCTCTGGGGCCAACGTCCTGACTTTC | CSAQQVSGANVLTF
TRBJ2-7 | - | TRBV7-6 | - | 18 | TGTGCCAGCAGCCCGAGCTTCGGTGCGGGGACCGGAACCTACGAGCAGTACTTC | CASSPSFGAGTGTYEQYF
TRBJ2-3 | many | TRBV24-1 | TRBD2 | 16 | TGTGCCACCAGTGATCCTCGGACTAGCGGGGGAGATACGCAGTATTTT | CATSDPRTSGGDTQYF
TRBJ1-3 | - | TRBV20-1 | - | 15 | TGCAGTGCTAGGGACCCCTCAAACTCTGGAAACACCATATATTTT | CSARDPSNSGNTIYF
TRBJ1-4 | - | TRBV7-9 | - | 13 | TGTGCCAGCAGCTTAGGCGGTAATGAAAAACTGTTTTTT | CASSLGGNEKLFF
TRBJ1-4 | - | TRBV10-2 | - | 15 | TGCGCCAGCAGCGCCGGGGACGGGGGCCCACGAAAACTGTTTTTT | CASSAGDGGPRKLFF
TRBJ1-2 | many | TRBV20-1 | TRBD1 | 14 | TGCAGTGCTAGACAGGACAGGGTGCGGCGTGGCTACACCTTC | CSARQDRVRRGYTF
TRBJ1-4 | few | TRBV20-1 | - | 13 | TGCAGTGCTAGCCAGGCGGATGGTGAAAAACTGTTTTTT | CSASQADGEKLFF
TRBJ1-2 | - | TRBV10-3 | - | 14 | TGTGCCATCAGAGAGGACGGGCGAGCCTATGGCTACACCTTC | CAIREDGRAYGYTF
TRBJ1-1 | - | TRBV19 | - | 14 | TGTGCCAGTAGAATTAATCCACGGAACACTGAAGCTTTCTTT | CASRINPRNTEAFF
TRBJ1-1 | - | TRBV10-1 | TRBD1 | 15 | TGCGCCAGCTCGACCGGGACAGGGAGTAACACTGAAGCTTTCTTT | CASSTGTGSNTEAFF
TRBJ2-3 | - | TRBV7-2 | - | 15 | TGTGCCAGCAGCTTAAAGATAGGGAGCGCTAATACGCAGTATTTT | CASSLKIGSANTQYF
TRBJ2-1 | - | TRBV29-1 | - | 13 | TGCAGCGTTACAAGTGGTCCCTACAATGAGCAGTTCTTC | CSVTSGPYNEQFF
TRBJ2-3 | many | TRBV6-5 | - | 16 | TGTGCCAGCAGTTACTCTGGGCAGGGAAGCACAGATACGCAGTATTTT | CASSYSGQGSTDTQYF
TRBJ2-2 | few | TRBV7-9 | - | 14 | TGTGCCAGCAGCTCCCTCGAAAACACCGGGGAGCTGTTTTTT | CASSSLENTGELFF
TRBJ1-2 | - | TRBV27 | TRBD1 | 12 | TGTGCCAGCAGTTCAGGGGGCTATGGCTACACCTTC | CASSSGGYGYTF
TRBJ2-7 | few | TRBV7-2 | TRBD2 | 16 | TGTGCCAGCAGCCCACAGTGGGGTGGGGGGGTGTACGAGCAGTACTTC | CASSPQWGGGVYEQYF
TRBJ1-2 | few | TRBV15 | - | 14 | TGTGCCACCAGCAGAGAAGTGCCCCCGTATGGCTACACCTTC | CATSREVPPYGYTF
TRBJ1-1 | few | TRBV10-1 | - | 13 | TGCGCCAGCGCTTGGGGGATGAACACTGAAGCTTTCTTT | CASAWGMNTEAFF
TRBJ1-2 | many | TRBV5-6 | TRBD1 | 14 | TGTGCCAGCAGCATTGGGACAGAAAACTATGGCTACACCTTC | CASSIGTENYGYTF
TRBJ1-1 | few | TRBV13 | - | 15 | TGTGCCAGCAGCCGCTTGGAAAGTTGGAACACTGAAGCTTTCTTT | CASSRLESWNTEAFF
TRBJ2-7 | many | TRBV12-3/TRBV12-4 | - | 13 | TGTGCCAGCAGTTTTTGGGAAAGTGACGAGCAGTACTTC | CASSFWESDEQYF
TRBJ2-2 | - | TRBV10-3 | TRBD2 | 16 | TGTGCCATCGGTACTAGCGGGAGGGCGATGGCCGGGGAGCTGTTTTTT | CAIGTSGRAMAGELFF
TRBJ2-7 | - | TRBV5-5 | - | 15 | TGTGCCAGCAGCTTCTCGCCTAGCGCATCCCACGAGCAGTACTTC | CASSFSPSASHEQYF
TRBJ1-4 | - | TRBV20-1 | TRBD1 | 15 | TGCAGTGCTAGAGATAGAAGACAGGGAAGTGAAAAACTGTTTTTT | CSARDRRQGSEKLFF
TRBJ2-3 | few | TRBV5-1 | TRBD2 | 17 | TGCGCCAGCAGCGTCGCCGGGACTAGCGGGTTCGCAGATACGCAGTATTTT | CASSVAGTSGFADTQYF
TRBJ2-5 | - | TRBV6-1 | TRBD2 | 14 | TGTGCCAGCAGTATCCGGGAGGGCCGGGCGACCCAGTACTTC | CASSIREGRATQYF
TRBJ2-7 | few | TRBV14 | TRBD2 | 17 | TGTGCCAGCAGCCAAGGGAGGACTAGCGGGAGGGTAATCGAGCAGTACTTC | CASSQGRTSGRVIEQYF
TRBJ2-1 | - | TRBV6-1 | - | 13 | TGTGCCAGCAGTGAATCAACTAGCTATTACCTGTTCTTC | CASSESTSYYLFF
TRBJ1-1 | - | TRBV20-1 | - | 14 | TGCAGTGCTAGAGAAGCTAGGGGAAGCACTGAAGCTTTCTTT | CSAREARGSTEAFF
TRBJ2-7 | few | TRBV12-3/TRBV12-4 | - | 14 | TGTGCCAGCAGCCCCGGGCCGGGGGAGTACGAGCAGTACTTC | CASSPGPGEYEQYF
TRBJ1-3 | few | TRBV10-2 | - | 14 | TGCGCCAGCAGAAACGACCTCGGCCCAAACACCATATATTTT | CASRNDLGPNTIYF
TRBJ2-7 | few | TRBV3-1 | TRBD2 | 15 | TGTGCCAGCAGCCAGACACTAGCGGGAACCTACGAGCAGTACTTC | CASSQTLAGTYEQYF
TRBJ2-1 | - | TRBV9 | TRBD2 | 14 | TGTGCCCTACTCGGACTAGCGGAATACAATGAGCAGTTCTTC | CALLGLAEYNEQFF
TRBJ1-4 | - | TRBV27 | - | 15 | TGTGCCAGCAGTTTCGGCAGCGCAACTAATGAAAAACTGTTTTTT | CASSFGSATNEKLFF
TRBJ2-1 | - | TRBV12-3/TRBV12-4 | TRBD2 | 14 | TGTGCCAGCAGTCGGACTAGTCTAGGGAATGAGCAGTTCTTC | CASSRTSLGNEQFF
TRBJ1-1 | few | TRBV7-2 | - | 13 | TGTGCCAGCCAACTGGGGACGTGGGAGGAAGCTTTCTTT | CASQLGTWEEAFF
TRBJ2-3 | - | TRBV2 | - | 14 | TGTGCCAGCGGCGACCCATTCCTCACAGATACGCAGTATTTT | CASGDPFLTDTQYF
TRBJ2-7 | - | TRBV5-4 | - | 14 | TGTGCCAGCAGCTTCGGGACTTCCGCCTACGAGCAGTACTTC | CASSFGTSAYEQYF